This T cell receptor (beta chain) stems from a study of blood T cells in healthy people across ages. Study details: Template-switching capture recovered about one barcoded beta molecule per two T cells. General study results and limits: The lack of PBMC sorting stopped any conclusive naive versus antigen-experienced comparison.

A second PCR, run for roughly 7 to 12 cycles, used a sample-barcoded 5' primer plus a J-beta primer mix. TCRdb reprocessed the 5' RACE reads via MiXCR and lists one record per CDR3 protein. Among 1.8 million or so distinct CDR3 sequences listed, 35% to 50% were seen once. Remarks on this clonotype: Its target is unknown.

PBMCs numbering at least 6 million were isolated per sample. Extraction yielded at least 5 micrograms of total RNA per sample. V gave up 6 bases and J gave up 5 bases; unmatched junction bases: 11. The CDR3 totals 14 residues. Germline CDR1 SQVTM, CDR2 ANQGSEA. The TCR originated in a human donor in good health. The V and J genes are TRBV29-1 and TRBJ2-5; 8 positions agree with TRBD1. The sample comprised blood. The CDR3 is CSVYYQGARETQYF. CDR3 in DNA: TGCAGCGTCTACTACCAGGGGGCGCGGGAGACCCAGTACTTC. The full variable domain, with the rest looked up from reference TRBV29-1 and TRBJ2-5, is SAVISQKPSRDICQRGTSLTIQCQVDSQVTMMFWYRQQPGQSLTLIATANQGSEATYESGFVIDKFPISRPNLTFSTLTVSNMSPEDSSIYLCSVYYQGARETQYFGPGTRLLVL.